Each of the 18 T cell receptor beta chains below was sequenced from the same sample in a study of T-cell reconstitution after alpha-beta-depleted transplantation in children. It was with unique molecular identifiers that the TCRbeta library was prepared. TCRdb processed the PCR reads anew with MiXCR; each CDR3 protein has one entry. The table includes over 100,000 distinct CDR3 sequences, approximately 6% detected once. Here the sequenced sample was PBMCs, mostly from graft donor cells, taken 60 days after TCRalphabeta/CD19-depleted stem cell transplant. These receptors were taken from a female patient between 2 and 10 years old who had a stem cell transplant for Fanconi anemia, so the T cells may come from the graft donor.

A remark on this clonotype: Because the CDR3's place on the DNA is in doubt, the DNA is left out and the CDR3 is given as listed by TCRdb. This chain uses TRBV21-1 with TRBJ2-7; no check of the table's D call, TRBD2, against the DNA was made. TRBV21-1 is a pseudogene segment. With termini counted, the CDR3 has 19 amino acids. The CDR3 sequence: CASSKRLGVAGGISYEQYF.

This clonotype was seen at least ten times. This rearrangement joins TRBV12-3 or TRBV12-4 to TRBJ2-1; D is ambiguous. The length of the CDR3 is 12 residues. Between the trimmed V and J ends, which lost 6 bases and 9 bases, there was a span of 12 bases. CDR3 sequence reads: CASSVKISEQFF. CDR3 in DNA: TGTGCCAGCAGCGTAAAAATTAGTGAGCAGTTCTTC.

This rearrangement joins TRBV19 to TRBJ2-3, with 7 bases fitting TRBD1. After removal of 10 bases from V and 8 bases from J, the junction contained 6 bases not matched to a gene. The CDR3 covers 11 residues. The germline gives CDR1 LNHDA, CDR2 SQIVND (reference sequence). CDR3 sequence: CATTRGLTQYF. DNA for the CDR3: TGTGCCACTACAAGGGGGCTTACGCAGTATTTT. The full variable domain, in which reference TRBV19 and TRBJ2-3 provide the parts outside the CDR3, is DGGITQSPKYLFRKEGQNVTLSCEQNLNHDAMYWYRQDPGQGLRLIYYSQIVNDFQKGDIAEGYSVSREKKESFPLTVTSAQKNPTAFYLCATTRGLTQYFGPGTRLTVL.

This clonotype was seen many times. This sequence joins TRBV12-3 or TRBV12-4 and TRBJ2-4; weak D call: TRBD1 (6 bases). V was cut by 6 bases and J by 1 base, with 13 bases left in between. The CDR3 is 15 amino acids. The CDR3, as DNA: TGTGCCAGCAGCAATTTCGACAGGGCCAAAAACATTCAGTACTTC. Translation gives CASSNFDRAKNIQYF.

This chain connects TRBV11-1 to TRBJ2-1; D is unresolved. In germline, CDR1 is SGHAT, CDR2 FQDESV (reference sequence). Trimming removed 0 bases at V and 2 bases at J, with 5 bases between. The CDR3 is 14 residues long. The CDR3 coding sequence is TGTGCCAGCAGCTTAGCACGGGCCTACAATGAGCAGTTCTTC. It specifies CASSLARAYNEQFF.

This clonotype was seen many times. V and J are TRBV7-2 and TRBJ1-5; D gene unclear. The ends were cut back, 1 base at V and 2 bases at J, with 12 bases in the middle. CDR1 and CDR2 (germline): SGHTA, FQGNSA. The CDR3 is 16 residues long. CDR3 DNA sequence: TGTGCCAGCAGCTTAGGATCGGGGAGAGGCAATCAGCCCCAGCATTTT. Its translation: CASSLGSGRGNQPQHF.

The table lists this clonotype with a few counts. The chain couples TRBV7-9 to TRBJ2-5; D call uncertain. Germline CDR1 and CDR2: SEHNR and FQNEAQ (reference sequence). V was pared by 1 base and J by 3 bases, with 12 bases between. The CDR3 is 15 residues long. As DNA, the CDR3 is TGTGCCAGCAGCTTAGGAGATTTTTGGGAAGAGACCCAGTACTTC. Residues: CASSLGDFWEETQYF. Full variable domain (outside the CDR3, taken from reference TRBV7-9 and TRBJ2-5): DTGVSQNPRHKITKRGQNVTFRCDPISEHNRLYWYRQTLGQGPEFLTYFQNEAQLEKSRLLSDRFSAERPKGSFSTLEIQRTEQGDSAMYLCASSLGDFWEETQYFGPGTRLLVL.

Points on this clonotype: A read error may be the cause here, since a much bigger clone is one base away. The CDR3 DNA follows: TGTGCCAGCAGCCAAAATGGGGGACGGAATGAGCAGTTCTTC. Translated, it gives CASSQNGGRNEQFF. The genes are TRBV3-1 and TRBJ2-1; possibly TRBD1 or TRBD2 for D (5 bases each). The CDR3 contains 14 residues. The germline V gene has CDR1 LGHDT and CDR2 YNNKEL (reference sequence). The V gene lost 2 bases and the J gene lost 7 bases, with 12 bases spanning the gap.

V usage is TRBV5-1 and J usage is TRBJ1-4; D is ambiguous. The CDR3 loop spans 15 amino acids. Trimming took 4 bases from V and 0 from J, leaving 10 bases between them. Germline V lookup: CDR1 SGHRS, CDR2 YFSETQ. DNA of the CDR3: TGCGCCAGCAGCGACGCCTCTGCAACTAATGAAAAACTGTTTTTT. Its protein product is CASSDASATNEKLFF. The complete variable domain, with remaining parts taken from reference TRBV5-1 and TRBJ1-4, reads KAGVTQTPRYLIKTRGQQVTLSCSPISGHRSVSWYQQTPGQGLQFLFEYFSETQRNKGNFPGRFSGRQFSNSRSEMNVSTLELGDSALYLCASSDASATNEKLFFGSGTQLSVL.

This clonotype was seen many times. The chain carries TRBV5-1 and TRBJ2-7, with 9 bases aligning to TRBD1. Germline V gene lookup returns CDR1 SGHRS and CDR2 YFSETQ. The CDR3 has 14 amino acids. J gave up 3 bases and V 4 bases, and 5 bases lay outside the gene matches. The CDR3 DNA follows: TGCGCCAGCAGCGGAGGGACAGGGTACTACGAGCAGTACTTC. Translating gives CASSGGTGYYEQYF. Looking up the rest from reference TRBV5-1 and TRBJ2-7 gives the full variable domain: KAGVTQTPRYLIKTRGQQVTLSCSPISGHRSVSWYQQTPGQGLQFLFEYFSETQRNKGNFPGRFSGRQFSNSRSEMNVSTLELGDSALYLCASSGGTGYYEQYFGPGTRLTVT.

The chain is built from TRBV11-2 and TRBJ1-1; a weak D match, TRBD1 (5 bases). This CDR3 is built from 11 residues. CDR1 SGHAT and CDR2 FQNNGV come from the germline V gene. Between the trimmed V and J ends, which lost 6 bases and 8 bases, there was a span of 10 bases. The DNA of the CDR3 is TGTGCCAGCAGTATCAGGGTAGAAGCTTTCTTT. Translating it yields CASSIRVEAFF.

The table lists this clonotype with a few counts. The chain links TRBV6-5 to TRBJ1-2; 8 positions match TRBD1. Germline lookup yields CDR1 MNHEY and CDR2 SVGAGI. CDR3 size: 15 residues. With V trimmed by 0 bases and J by 8 bases, 8 bases remained unmatched. The DNA for the CDR3 is TGTGCCAGCAGTTACTCGACCCGGACAGGGCCCGGCTACACCTTC. It translates to CASSYSTRTGPGYTF.

The chain couples TRBV20-1 to TRBJ1-6, with D possibly being TRBD1 (6 bases). The CDR3 consists of 14 residues. The germline V gene has CDR1 DFQATT and CDR2 SNEGSKA (reference sequence). V gave up 1 base and J gave up 9 bases, with 13 bases separating them. The CDR3 loop is CSARAAGAASPLHF. In DNA, the CDR3 is TGCAGTGCTAGAGCGGCGGGGGCAGCTTCACCCCTCCACTTT.

In its sample, this clonotype was seen many times. The rearrangement joins TRBV7-9 to TRBJ1-5, with D unclear. CDR1 is SEHNR and CDR2 is FQNEAQ in the germline V gene (reference sequence). The CDR3 has 17 amino acids. The V end was cut by 1 base, the J end by 6 bases, with 19 bases between. The CDR3 reads CASSLVLDQRVFQPQHF. Written as DNA, the CDR3 is TGTGCCAGCAGCTTAGTCCTCGATCAGAGGGTTTTTCAGCCCCAGCATTTT.

This clonotype was counted a few times. The chain carries TRBV28 and TRBJ2-1; tentative D call: TRBD1 (6 bases). V lost 6 bases and J lost 5, with 8 bases in between. The CDR3 is made up of 12 amino acids. Germline-derived CDR1 and CDR2 are MDHEN and SYDVKM. The CDR3 DNA reads as TGTGCCAGCAGGACAGGTCACAATGAGCAGTTCTTC. Its protein is CASRTGHNEQFF.

This clonotype was detected only a few times. This chain uses TRBV6-5 with TRBJ2-1; TRBD1 agrees at 9 bases. Germline CDR1 reads MNHEY; CDR2 reads SVGAGI. This CDR3 has 18 residues. J was trimmed by 4 bases and V by 0 bases; bases with no gene match: 10. The CDR3 nucleotides are TGTGCCAGCAGTTACTCAACGCCCGGGACAGGGACATACAATGAGCAGTTCTTC. Its translation is CASSYSTPGTGTYNEQFF.

At least ten counts were recorded for this clonotype. The chain carries TRBV5-1 and TRBJ2-7; 8 bases align to TRBD1. The CDR3 is 19 amino acids. Germline loops: CDR1 SGHRS, CDR2 YFSETQ. V was pared by 4 bases and J by 3 bases, with 21 bases of the junction left unmatched. CDR3 protein: CASSSHRDRSEYLIYEQYF. The CDR3, as DNA: TGCGCCAGCAGCAGCCACCGGGACAGGAGTGAATACCTGATCTACGAGCAGTACTTC.

This clonotype was picked up many times. The V gene is TRBV12-3 or TRBV12-4, the J gene TRBJ2-1, with D uncertain. The CDR3 covers 16 residues. The V end lost 3 bases, the J end lost 0 bases, and 12 bases lay between the germline ends. This CDR3 is CASSFRSRRSYNEQFF. CDR3 bases: TGTGCCAGCAGTTTTAGGAGTCGACGCTCCTACAATGAGCAGTTCTTC.